Listed below are T cell receptor beta chains from one sample, sequenced in a study of blood T cell repertoires in COVID-19. Profiling relied on immunoSEQ multiplex PCR, and the TCRdb table lists in-frame clones only, not all of them. The sample contains approximately 19,000 clones, more than 70% of which appear only once. The source material was peripheral blood. These receptors were obtained from a human donor in a cohort sampled during active COVID-19. The donor label of this sample is uncertain. Both conserved end residues are part of each CDR3. A D gene is named only where the DNA matches it firmly. Only part of the rows carry a size: once, few, many, or a class if the clone is expanded.

>TRBV5-4|TRBJ2-3|-|-
CASRPNPGSSTDTQYF
TGTGCCAGCAGACCTAACCCAGGATCTAGCACAGATACGCAGTATTTT
>TRBV5-6|TRBJ2-7|TRBD2|-
CASSTWTSGVYF
TGTGCCAGCAGTACGTGGACTAGCGGCGTCTACTTC
>TRBV28|TRBJ1-1|-|-
CASSSPRGTEAFF
TGTGCCAGCAGTTCCCCAAGGGGGACTGAAGCTTTCTTT
>TRBV13|TRBJ1-3|TRBD1|-
CASSSPAGTGTPGWSGNTIYF
TGTGCCAGCAGCTCCCCCGCCGGGACAGGGACCCCTGGATGGTCTGGAAACACCATATATTTT
>TRBV4-1|TRBJ2-2|-|few
CASSQEVAGRTGELFF
TGCGCCAGCAGCCAAGAAGTGGCGGGGAGGACCGGGGAGCTGTTTTTT
>TRBV3-1/TRBV3-2|TRBJ2-1|TRBD1|-
CASSPRDRTDEQFF
TGTGCCAGCAGCCCCCGGGACAGGACGGATGAGCAGTTCTTC
>TRBV28|TRBJ2-7|TRBD2|few
CASSFGREGGGQYF
TGTGCCAGCAGTTTTGGGCGGGAGGGCGGAGGGCAGTACTTC
>TRBV18|TRBJ2-7|-|-
CASSSTGSYEQYF
TGTGCCAGCTCGTCGACAGGCTCCTACGAGCAGTACTTC
>TRBV11-2|TRBJ2-3|TRBD2|-
CASSPGTRGDTQYF
TGTGCCAGCAGCCCCGGGACTAGAGGAGATACGCAGTATTTT
>TRBV2|TRBJ2-7|-|few
CASSGGSLSYEQYF
TGTGCCAGCAGTGGTGGGAGTCTATCCTACGAGCAGTACTTC
>TRBV4-1|TRBJ2-1|-|-
CASSRGGVVISYNEQFF
TGCGCCAGCAGCCGCGGAGGGGTGGTAATCTCCTACAATGAGCAGTTCTTC
>TRBV18|TRBJ2-7|TRBD1|-
CASSPGTGVPEQYF
TGTGCCAGCTCACCCGGGACAGGGGTGCCCGAGCAGTACTTC
>TRBV3-1/TRBV3-2|TRBJ1-1|-|once
CASSQDGGAGEAFF
TGTGCCAGCAGCCAAGACGGGGGAGCCGGTGAAGCTTTCTTT